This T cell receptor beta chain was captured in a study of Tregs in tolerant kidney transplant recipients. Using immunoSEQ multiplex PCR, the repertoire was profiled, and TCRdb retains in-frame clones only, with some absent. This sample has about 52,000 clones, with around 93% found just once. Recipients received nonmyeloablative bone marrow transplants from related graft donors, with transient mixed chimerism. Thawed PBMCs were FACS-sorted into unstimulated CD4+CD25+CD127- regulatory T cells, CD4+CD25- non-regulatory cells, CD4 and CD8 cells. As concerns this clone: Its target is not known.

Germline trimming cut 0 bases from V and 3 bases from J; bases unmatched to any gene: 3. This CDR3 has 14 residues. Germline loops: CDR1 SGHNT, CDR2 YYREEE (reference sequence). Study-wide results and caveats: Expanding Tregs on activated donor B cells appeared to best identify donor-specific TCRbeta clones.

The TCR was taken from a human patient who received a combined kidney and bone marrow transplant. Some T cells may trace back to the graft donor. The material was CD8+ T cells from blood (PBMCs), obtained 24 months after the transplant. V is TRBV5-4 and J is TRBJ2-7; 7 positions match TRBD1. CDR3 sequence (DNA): TGTGCCAGCAGCTTGGGACAGGGTTTCTACGAGCAGTACTTC. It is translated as CASSLGQGFYEQYF.